This TCR beta chain was sequenced for a study of blood T cell repertoires in COVID-19. About the research overall: Samples taken during acute and convalescent COVID-19 were collected in the United States, Italy and Spain. Nucleic acid was either cDNA or gDNA, and it came from T cells, B-cell-depleted T cells, or PBMCs.

The germline V gene has CDR1 MDHEN and CDR2 SYDVKM. The ends were cut back, 10 bases at V and 6 bases at J, with 16 bases in the middle. CDR3 length equals 13 residues. Seattle patient enrollment occurred during active infection, with longitudinal follow-up thereafter. This clone was seen more than once but under ten times. Method: immunoSEQ multiplex PCR; TCRdb's copy keeps in-frame clones and lacks some. Here the sample spans some 65,000 clones, approximately 83% being singletons. Material: peripheral blood. The chain carries TRBV28 and TRBJ1-5; D might be TRBD1 (6 bases). The clonotype comes from a middle-aged man with COVID-19, enrolled during active disease. This CDR3 is CATNLGAVQPQHF. The CDR3 DNA sequence: TGTGCCACCAACCTGGGGGCAGTTCAGCCCCAGCATTTT. The full variable domain, rest sourced from reference TRBV28 and TRBJ1-5, is DVKVTQSSRYLVKRTGEKVFLECVQDMDHENMFWYRQDPGLGLRLIYFSYDVKMKEKGDIPEGYSVSREKKERFSLILESASTNQTSMYLCATNLGAVQPQHFGDGTRLSIL.